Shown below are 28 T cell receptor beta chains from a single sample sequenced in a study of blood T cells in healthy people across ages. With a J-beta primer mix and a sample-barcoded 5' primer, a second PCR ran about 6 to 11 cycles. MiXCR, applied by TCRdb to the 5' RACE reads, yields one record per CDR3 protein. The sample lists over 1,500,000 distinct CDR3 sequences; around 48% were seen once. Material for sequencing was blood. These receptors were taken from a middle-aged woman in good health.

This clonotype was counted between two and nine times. CDR3 coding DNA: TGTGCCAGCAGCTTAAGGGGACAGCGGTACGAGCAGTACTTC. This gives the protein CASSLRGQRYEQYF. V gene TRBV5-6 combines with J gene TRBJ2-7; 7 nucleotides match TRBD1. CDR3 length: 14 amino acids. CDR1 and CDR2 from the germline V gene are SGHDT and YYEEEE. Germline trimming cut 2 bases from V and 4 bases from J; bases unmatched to any gene: 6.

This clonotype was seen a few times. CDR3 nucleotides: TGCGCCAGCAGGACGCGACCAAGCACAGATACGCAGTATTTT. It codes for CASRTRPSTDTQYF. J is TRBJ2-3 and V is TRBV5-1; D is unresolved. Trimming took 5 bases from V and 0 from J, leaving 10 bases between them. This CDR3 contains 14 residues. The germline CDR1 and CDR2 sequences are SGHRS and YFSETQ.

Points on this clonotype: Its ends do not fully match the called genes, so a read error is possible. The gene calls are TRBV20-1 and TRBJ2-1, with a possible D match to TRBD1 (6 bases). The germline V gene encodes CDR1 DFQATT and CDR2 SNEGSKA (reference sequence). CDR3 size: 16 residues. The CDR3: CSALPPGQRLNNEQFF. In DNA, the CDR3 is TGCAGTGCACTCCCTCCGGGACAAAGGCTTAACAATGAACAGTTCTTC.

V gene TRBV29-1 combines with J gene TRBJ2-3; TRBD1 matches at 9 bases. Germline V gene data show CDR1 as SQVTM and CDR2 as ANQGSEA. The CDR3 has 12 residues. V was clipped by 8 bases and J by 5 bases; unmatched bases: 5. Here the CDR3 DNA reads TGCAGCAACAGGGGGCGAGGAGATACGCAGTATTTT. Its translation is CSNRGRGDTQYF.

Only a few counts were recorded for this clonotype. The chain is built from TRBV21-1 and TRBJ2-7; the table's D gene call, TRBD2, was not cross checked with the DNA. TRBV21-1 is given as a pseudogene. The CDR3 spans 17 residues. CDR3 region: CASSKVVWLAESYEQYF. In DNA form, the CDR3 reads TGTGCCAGCAGCAAAGTTGTCTGGCTAGCGGAATCTTACGAGCAGTACTTC.

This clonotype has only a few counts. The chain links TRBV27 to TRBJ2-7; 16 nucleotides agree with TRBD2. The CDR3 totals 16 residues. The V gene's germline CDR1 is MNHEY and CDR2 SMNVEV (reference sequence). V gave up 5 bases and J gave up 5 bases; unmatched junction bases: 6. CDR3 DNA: TGTGCCAGCAGTACGGGACTAGCGGGGGGGCCCGACGAGCAGTACTTC. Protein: CASSTGLAGGPDEQYF.

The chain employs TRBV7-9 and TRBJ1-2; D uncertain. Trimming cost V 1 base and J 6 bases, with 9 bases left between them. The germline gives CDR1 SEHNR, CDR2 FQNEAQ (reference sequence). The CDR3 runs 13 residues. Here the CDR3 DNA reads TGTGCCAGCAGCTTAGGGGGAGAGAATGGCTACACCTTC. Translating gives CASSLGGENGYTF.

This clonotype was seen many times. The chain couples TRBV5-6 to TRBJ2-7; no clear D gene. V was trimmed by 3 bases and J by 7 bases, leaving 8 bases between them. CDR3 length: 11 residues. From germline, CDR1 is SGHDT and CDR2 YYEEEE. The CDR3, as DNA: TGTGCCAGCAGCTCTGTATGGGAGCAGTACTTC. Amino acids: CASSSVWEQYF.

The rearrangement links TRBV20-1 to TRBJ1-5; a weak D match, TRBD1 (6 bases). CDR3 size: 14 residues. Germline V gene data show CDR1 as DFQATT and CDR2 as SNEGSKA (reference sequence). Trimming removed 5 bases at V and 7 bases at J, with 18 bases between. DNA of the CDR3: TGCAGTGCTCAAAGGGCAGGGGATAGACAGCCCCAGCATTTT. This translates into CSAQRAGDRQPQHF.

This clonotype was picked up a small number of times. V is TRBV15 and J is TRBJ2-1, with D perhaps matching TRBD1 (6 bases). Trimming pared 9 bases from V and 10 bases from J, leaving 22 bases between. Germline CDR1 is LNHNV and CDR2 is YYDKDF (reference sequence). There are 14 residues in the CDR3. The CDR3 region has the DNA TGTGCCACGAAACCAGGGGCCCGCGAGAGAGAGCAGTTCTTC. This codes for CATKPGAREREQFF. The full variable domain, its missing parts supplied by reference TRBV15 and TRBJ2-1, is DAMVIQNPRYQVTQFGKPVTLSCSQTLNHNVMYWYQQKSSQAPKLLFHYYDKDFNNEADTPDNFQSRRPNTSFCFLDIRSPGLGDTAMYLCATKPGAREREQFFGPGTRLTVL.

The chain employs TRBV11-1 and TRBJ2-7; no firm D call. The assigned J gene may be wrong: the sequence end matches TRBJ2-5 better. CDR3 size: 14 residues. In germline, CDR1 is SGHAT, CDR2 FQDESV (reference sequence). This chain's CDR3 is CASSFGQSRETQYF. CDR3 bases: TGTGCCAGCAGCTTTGGCCAATCGAGGGAGACCCAGTACTTC.

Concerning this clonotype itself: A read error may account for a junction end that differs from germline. CDR3 loop: CSAKTVIGSPLHF. The CDR3 coding sequence is TGCAGTGCGAAAACAGTTATCGGTTCACCCCTTCACTTT. The chain links TRBV20-1 to TRBJ1-6; D call uncertain. The germline CDR1 and CDR2 sequences are DFQATT and SNEGSKA (reference sequence). The CDR3 length is 13 residues.

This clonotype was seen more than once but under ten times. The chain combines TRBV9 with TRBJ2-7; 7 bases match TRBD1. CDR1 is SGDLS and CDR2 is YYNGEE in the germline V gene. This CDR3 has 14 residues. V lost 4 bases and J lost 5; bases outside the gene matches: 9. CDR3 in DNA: TGTGCCAGCAGCCCCTGGGACAGTAACCACGAGCAGTACTTC. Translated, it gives CASSPWDSNHEQYF.

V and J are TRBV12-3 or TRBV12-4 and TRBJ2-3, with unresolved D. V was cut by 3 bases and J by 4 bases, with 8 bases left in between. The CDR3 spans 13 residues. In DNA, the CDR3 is TGTGCCAGCAGTTTCTTGGGGTCAGATACGCAGTATTTT. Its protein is CASSFLGSDTQYF.

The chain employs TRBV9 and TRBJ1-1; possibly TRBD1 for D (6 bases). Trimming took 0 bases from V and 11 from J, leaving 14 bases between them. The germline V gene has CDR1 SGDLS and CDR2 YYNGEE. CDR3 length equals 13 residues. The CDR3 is CASSVALDRHAFF. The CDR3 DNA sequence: TGTGCCAGCAGCGTAGCACTTGACAGGCATGCTTTCTTT.

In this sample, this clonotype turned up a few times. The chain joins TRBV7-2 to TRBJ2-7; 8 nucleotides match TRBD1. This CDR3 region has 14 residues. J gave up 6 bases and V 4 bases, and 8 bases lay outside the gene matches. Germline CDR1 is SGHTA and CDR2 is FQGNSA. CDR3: CASSYDRGMAEQYF. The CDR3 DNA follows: TGTGCCAGCAGCTACGACAGGGGAATGGCCGAGCAGTACTTC.

The CDR3, as DNA: TGTGCCAGCACCTGGACAGACTATAATTCACCCCTCCACTTT. Translating it yields CASTWTDYNSPLHF. V and J are TRBV11-3 and TRBJ1-6; a possible D gene is TRBD1 (6 bases). CDR1 is SGHNT, CDR2 YENEEA, per germline. The CDR3 consists of 14 residues. Trimming pared 7 bases from V and 3 bases from J, leaving 10 bases between.

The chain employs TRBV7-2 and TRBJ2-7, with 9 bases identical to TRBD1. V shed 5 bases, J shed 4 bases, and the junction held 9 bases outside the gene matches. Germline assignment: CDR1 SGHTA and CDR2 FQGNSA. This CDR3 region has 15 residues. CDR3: CASSLRGTGNYEQYF. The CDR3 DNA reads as TGTGCCAGCAGCCTGAGGGGGACAGGGAATTACGAGCAGTACTTC.

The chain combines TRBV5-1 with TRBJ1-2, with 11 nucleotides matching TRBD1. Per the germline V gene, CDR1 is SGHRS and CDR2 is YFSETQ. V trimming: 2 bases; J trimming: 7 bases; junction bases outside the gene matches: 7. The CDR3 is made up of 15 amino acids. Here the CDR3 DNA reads TGCGCCAGCAGCTTCTCAGGACAGGGGGCTGGTGGCTACACCTTC. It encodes CASSFSGQGAGGYTF.

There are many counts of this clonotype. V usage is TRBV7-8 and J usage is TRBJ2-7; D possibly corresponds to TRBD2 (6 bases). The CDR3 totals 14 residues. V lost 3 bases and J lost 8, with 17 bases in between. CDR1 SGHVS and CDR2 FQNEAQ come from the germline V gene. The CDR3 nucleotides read TGTGCCAGCAGCTTGTCCCCAACTAGCTTCCAGCAGTACTTC. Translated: CASSLSPTSFQQYF.

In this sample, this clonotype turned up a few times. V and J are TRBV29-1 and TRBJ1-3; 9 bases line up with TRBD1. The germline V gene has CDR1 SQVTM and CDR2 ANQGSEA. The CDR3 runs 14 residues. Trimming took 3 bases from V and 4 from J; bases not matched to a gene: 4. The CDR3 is CSVDDRGMGNTIYF. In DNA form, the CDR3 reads TGCAGCGTTGATGACAGGGGGATGGGAAACACCATATATTTT.

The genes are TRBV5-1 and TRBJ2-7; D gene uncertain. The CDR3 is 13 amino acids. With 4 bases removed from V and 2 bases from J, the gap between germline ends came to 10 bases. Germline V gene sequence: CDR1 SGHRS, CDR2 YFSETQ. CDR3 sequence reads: CASSAQPTYEQYF. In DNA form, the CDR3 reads TGCGCCAGCAGCGCCCAGCCCACCTACGAGCAGTACTTC. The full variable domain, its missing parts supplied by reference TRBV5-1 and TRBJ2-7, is KAGVTQTPRYLIKTRGQQVTLSCSPISGHRSVSWYQQTPGQGLQFLFEYFSETQRNKGNFPGRFSGRQFSNSRSEMNVSTLELGDSALYLCASSAQPTYEQYFGPGTRLTVT.

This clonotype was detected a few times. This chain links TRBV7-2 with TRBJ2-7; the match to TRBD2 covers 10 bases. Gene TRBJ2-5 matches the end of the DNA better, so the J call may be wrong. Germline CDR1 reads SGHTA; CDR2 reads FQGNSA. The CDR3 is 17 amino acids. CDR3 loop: CASSLSLVAGGGETQYF. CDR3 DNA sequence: TGTGCCAGCAGCCTCTCGCTCGTAGCGGGGGGCGGCGAGACCCAGTACTTC.

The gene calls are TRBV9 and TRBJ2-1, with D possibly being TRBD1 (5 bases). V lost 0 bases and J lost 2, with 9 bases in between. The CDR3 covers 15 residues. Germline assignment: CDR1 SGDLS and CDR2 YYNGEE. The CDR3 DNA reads TGTGCCAGCAGCGTAGCAGGGAACCCCTACAATGAGCAGTTCTTC. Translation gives CASSVAGNPYNEQFF.

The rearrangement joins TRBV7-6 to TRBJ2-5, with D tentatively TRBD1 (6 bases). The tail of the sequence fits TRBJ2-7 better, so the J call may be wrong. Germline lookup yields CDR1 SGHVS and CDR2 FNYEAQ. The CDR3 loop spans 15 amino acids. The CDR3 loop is CASSSLQGEGSEQYF. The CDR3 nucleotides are TGTGCCAGCAGCTCACTACAGGGTGAGGGCTCCGAGCAGTACTTC.

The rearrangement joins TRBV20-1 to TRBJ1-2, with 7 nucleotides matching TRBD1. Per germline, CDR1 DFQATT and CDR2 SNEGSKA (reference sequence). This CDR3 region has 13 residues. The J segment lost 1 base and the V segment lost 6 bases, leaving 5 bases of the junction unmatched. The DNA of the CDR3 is TGCAGTGCCCCGGGACAGATTAACTATGGCTACACCTTC. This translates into CSAPGQINYGYTF.

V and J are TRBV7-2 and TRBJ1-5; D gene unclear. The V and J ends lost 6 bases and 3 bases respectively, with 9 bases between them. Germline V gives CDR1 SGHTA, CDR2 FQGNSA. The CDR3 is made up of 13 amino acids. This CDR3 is CASRSGLNQPQHF. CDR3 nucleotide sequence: TGTGCCAGCAGATCCGGACTCAATCAGCCCCAGCATTTT.

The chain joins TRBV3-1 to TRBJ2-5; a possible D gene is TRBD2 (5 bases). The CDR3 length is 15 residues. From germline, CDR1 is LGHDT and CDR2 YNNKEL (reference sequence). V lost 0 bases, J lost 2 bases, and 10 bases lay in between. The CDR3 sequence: CASSQDQRTQETQYF. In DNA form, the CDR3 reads TGTGCCAGCAGCCAAGACCAAAGGACTCAAGAGACCCAGTACTTC.